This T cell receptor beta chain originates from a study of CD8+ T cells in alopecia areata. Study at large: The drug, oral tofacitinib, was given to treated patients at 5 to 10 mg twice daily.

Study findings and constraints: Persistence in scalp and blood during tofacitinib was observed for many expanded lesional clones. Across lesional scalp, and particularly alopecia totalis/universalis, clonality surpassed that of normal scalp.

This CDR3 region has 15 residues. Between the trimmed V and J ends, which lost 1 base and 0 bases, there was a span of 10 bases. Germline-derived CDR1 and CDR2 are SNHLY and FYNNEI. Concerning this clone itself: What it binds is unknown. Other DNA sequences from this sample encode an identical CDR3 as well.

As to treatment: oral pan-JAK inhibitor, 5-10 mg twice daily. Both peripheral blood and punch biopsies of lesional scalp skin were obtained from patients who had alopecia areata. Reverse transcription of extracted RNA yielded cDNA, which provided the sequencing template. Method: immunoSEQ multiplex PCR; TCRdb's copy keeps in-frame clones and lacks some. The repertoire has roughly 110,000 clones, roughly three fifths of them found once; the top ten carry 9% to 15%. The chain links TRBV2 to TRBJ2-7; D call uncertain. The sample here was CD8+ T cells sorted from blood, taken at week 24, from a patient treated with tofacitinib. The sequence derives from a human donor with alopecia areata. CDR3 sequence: CASSEVGGSSYEQYF. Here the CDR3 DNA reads TGTGCCAGCAGTGAAGTGGGCGGAAGCTCCTACGAGCAGTACTTC.